This entry lists 19 T cell receptor beta chains sequenced from one sample in a study of shared clonotypes between healthy human individuals (dated by TCRdb to the early 2020s). The library came from the immunoSEQ multiplex PCR assay. TCRdb holds this immuneACCESS table with in-frame rearrangements only. Some clones are missing; in checked studies, unresolved V genes explain under half, and the rest has no known cause. The sample includes about 2.1 million clones, with around 93% observed a single time. The biggest ten clones account for 1.5% to 2% of the sample. CD8 naive samples were CD45RO-negative cells positively selected for CCR7, giving a CD45RA+CCR7+ population that excluded TemRA cells. What was sequenced was naive CD8+ T cells from PBMCs. This sample's cell subset or site label indicates: CD45RA+CCR7+. The receptors come from a man between 18 and 29 years old in good health. Some clones in this sample may be carry-over from other donors' samples.

This chain uses TRBV7-4 with TRBJ2-7; 7 bases match TRBD2. The trim removed 5 bases at V and 5 bases at J, leaving 15 bases unmatched. CDR3 length equals 16 residues. Germline CDR1 SGHVT, CDR2 SQSDAQ. DNA of the CDR3: TGTGCCAGCAGCCATGGGAGGGGCGCGGTCCAACACGAGCAGTACTTC. This sequence encodes CASSHGRGAVQHEQYF.

J is TRBJ1-4 and V is TRBV14; 12 nucleotides agree with TRBD1. V shed 9 bases, J shed 7 bases, and the junction held 15 bases outside the gene matches. This CDR3 comprises 17 residues. Germline V gene data show CDR1 as SGHDN and CDR2 as FVKESK. The CDR3 region has the DNA TGTGCCAGGAAGATTTCCCGGGACAGGGGGCTTGGTGAAAAACTGTTTTTT. As protein: CARKISRDRGLGEKLFF.

The chain recombines TRBV28 with TRBJ1-4; maybe TRBD1 (6 bases). The CDR3 extends over 17 amino acids. Germline-derived CDR1 and CDR2 are MDHEN and SYDVKM. Trimming shortened V by 5 bases and J by 7 bases, and 23 bases separated the two germline ends. Here the CDR3 reads CASSQIGRVEGGEKLFF. The CDR3 DNA sequence: TGTGCCAGCAGTCAAATCGGAAGGGTCGAGGGGGGTGAAAAACTGTTTTTT.

The chain recombines TRBV5-1 with TRBJ1-4; TRBD1 aligns across 7 bases. Germline V gene data show CDR1 as SGHRS and CDR2 as YFSETQ. The CDR3 runs 13 residues. Germline trimming cut 4 bases from V and 7 bases from J; bases unmatched to any gene: 4. CDR3 sequence reads: CASSPGQSEKLFF. The CDR3 coding sequence is TGCGCCAGCAGCCCGGGACAGAGTGAAAAACTGTTTTTT.

J is TRBJ2-2 and V is TRBV27; D might be TRBD2 (5 bases). The germline CDR1 and CDR2 sequences are MNHEY and SMNVEV (reference sequence). V gave up 0 bases and J gave up 5 bases, with 10 bases separating them. The CDR3 loop spans 15 amino acids. The DNA for the CDR3 is TGTGCCAGCAGTTTATCACTAGGTGGTACCGGGGAGCTGTTTTTT. Translation gives CASSLSLGGTGELFF.

CDR3 protein: CATSTGLGYSYEQYF. The CDR3 coding sequence is TGTGCCACCAGCACCGGGTTGGGCTACTCCTACGAGCAGTACTTC. The V call is TRBV15, the J call TRBJ2-7; no firm D call. V shed 4 bases and J shed 0 bases, with 13 bases lying between them. CDR1 is LNHNV, CDR2 YYDKDF, per germline (reference sequence). The CDR3 is 15 amino acids.

This clone was seen a few times. The chain employs TRBV2 and TRBJ1-5; D is uncertain. The CDR3 sequence is 13 residues long. From germline, CDR1 is SNHLY and CDR2 FYNNEI. V lost 7 bases and J 2 bases, leaving 9 bases between the germline ends. The CDR3 DNA follows: TGTGCCAGCACCACCTTCGGCAATCAGCCCCAGCATTTT. Its protein is CASTTFGNQPQHF.

A note on this clone: Additional DNA sequences in this sample encode the identical CDR3. This chain connects TRBV27 to TRBJ1-2, with D perhaps TRBD1 (5 bases). Trimming cost V 2 bases and J 4 bases, with 11 bases left between them. In germline, CDR1 is MNHEY, CDR2 SMNVEV (reference sequence). This CDR3 has 14 residues. The CDR3 nucleotides read TGTGCCAGCAGTTTAAATGGGGGGTTCTATGGCTACACCTTC. Protein product: CASSLNGGFYGYTF.

The chain has TRBV4-3 and TRBJ1-2, with D possibly TRBD1 on 5 matching bases. The CDR3 is 14 residues long. V gave up 4 bases and J gave up 2 bases, with 11 bases separating them. Germline CDR1 and CDR2: LGHNA and YSLEER. The CDR3 sequence is CASSPHRQNYGYTF. CDR3 in DNA: TGCGCCAGCAGCCCCCACCGACAGAACTATGGCTACACCTTC.

The J gene is TRBJ2-7, the V gene TRBV4-2; 10 bases agree with TRBD2. Germline-derived CDR1 and CDR2 are LGHNA and YNFKEQ. Losses at the gene ends were 4 bases for V and 1 base for J; bases not matched to a gene: 7. CDR3 length: 16 amino acids. The CDR3 region has the DNA TGTGCCAGCAGCCCTCCACCTAGCGGGAGTTCCTACGAGCAGTACTTC. It translates to CASSPPPSGSSYEQYF.

The V gene is TRBV6-6, the J gene TRBJ2-1; either TRBD1 or TRBD2 may fit D (5 bases each). The germline V gene encodes CDR1 MNHNY and CDR2 SVGAGI (reference sequence). CDR3 length: 12 amino acids. With 5 bases removed from V and 10 bases from J, the gap between germline ends came to 12 bases. Here the CDR3 reads CASSPYWDEQFF. CDR3 DNA sequence: TGTGCCAGCAGTCCCTACTGGGACGAGCAGTTCTTC.

The chain links TRBV7-3 to TRBJ1-2, with TRBD1 identical over 9 bases. J gave up 4 bases and V 5 bases, and 14 bases lay outside the gene matches. The CDR3 covers 17 residues. From germline, CDR1 is SGHTA and CDR2 FQGTGA. CDR3 protein: CASSPTGGVRPSYGYTF. CDR3 DNA sequence: TGTGCCAGCAGCCCAACAGGGGGCGTTCGACCAAGCTATGGCTACACCTTC.

CDR3 sequence (DNA): TGCGCCACAGGAACTAGCGGGAACTACAATGAGCAGTTCTTC. Translated: CATGTSGNYNEQFF. The chain links TRBV10-2 to TRBJ2-1, with 10 bases matching TRBD2. This CDR3 comprises 14 residues. CDR1 is WSHSY and CDR2 is SAAADI in the germline V gene. Trimming removed 10 bases from V and 3 bases from J; junction bases left unmatched: 6.

The chain has TRBV5-6 and TRBJ2-7, with a possible D match to TRBD1 (5 bases). Per germline, CDR1 SGHDT and CDR2 YYEEEE. V lost 2 bases and J 6 bases, leaving 15 bases between the germline ends. The CDR3 consists of 14 residues. The DNA for the CDR3 is TGTGCCAGCAGCTTTCCCCAGCAGGGTACCGAGCAGTACTTC. Encoded protein: CASSFPQQGTEQYF.

With respect to this clone: Within the sample, other DNA sequences also encode this same CDR3. The chain recombines TRBV4-1 with TRBJ2-7; D is possibly TRBD2 (5 bases). The CDR3 consists of 12 residues. CDR1 MGHRA and CDR2 YSYEKL come from the germline V gene. Deletions cut 2 bases from V and 6 bases from J, with 8 bases between. Here the CDR3 DNA reads TGCGCCAGCAGCCAAAATGGAGGCGAGCAGTACTTC. This translates into CASSQNGGEQYF.

This clone was seen a single time. The chain is built from TRBV19 and TRBJ2-7, with TRBD2 matching over 9 bases. The CDR3 is 15 residues long. Germline assignment: CDR1 LNHDA and CDR2 SQIVND (reference sequence). With V trimmed by 0 bases and J by 3 bases, 3 bases remained unmatched. The CDR3 reads CASSIDLAGVYEQYF. The CDR3 nucleotides read TGTGCCAGTAGTATAGATTTAGCGGGAGTCTACGAGCAGTACTTC.

The CDR3: CASSPALAGVPEQFF. The CDR3 bases are TGTGCCAGCAGTCCAGCCCTAGCGGGAGTGCCTGAGCAGTTCTTC. The chain uses TRBV27 and TRBJ2-1; 10 nucleotides agree with TRBD2. Germline V gives CDR1 MNHEY, CDR2 SMNVEV (reference sequence). The CDR3 consists of 15 residues. V lost 5 bases and J lost 9; bases outside the gene matches: 10.

The genes are TRBV19 and TRBJ2-7, with D perhaps matching TRBD1 (7 bases). Germline V gene data show CDR1 as LNHDA and CDR2 as SQIVND (reference sequence). V dropped 5 bases and J dropped 6 bases, with 11 bases sitting between them. CDR3 length equals 12 residues. The CDR3 DNA follows: TGTGCCAGTAGTTGGCAGGGGGGCGAGCAGTACTTC. This codes for CASSWQGGEQYF.

For this clone: In the same sample, other DNA sequences code for this CDR3. The V call is TRBV7-2, the J call TRBJ2-7; 8 bases line up with TRBD1. The CDR3 runs to 14 residues. Germline assignment: CDR1 SGHTA and CDR2 FQGNSA. The J segment lost 4 bases and the V segment lost 5 bases, leaving 7 bases of the junction unmatched. The chain's CDR3 is CASSPRQGNYEQYF. The CDR3 nucleotides are TGTGCCAGCAGCCCCCGACAGGGGAATTACGAGCAGTACTTC.